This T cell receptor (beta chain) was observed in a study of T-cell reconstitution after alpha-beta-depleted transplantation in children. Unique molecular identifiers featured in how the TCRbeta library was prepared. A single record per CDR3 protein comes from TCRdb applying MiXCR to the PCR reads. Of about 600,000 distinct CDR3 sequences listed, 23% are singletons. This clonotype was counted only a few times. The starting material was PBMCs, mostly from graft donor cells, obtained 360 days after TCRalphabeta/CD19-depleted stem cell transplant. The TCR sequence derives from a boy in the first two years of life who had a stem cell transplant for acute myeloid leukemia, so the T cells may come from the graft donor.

The CDR3 DNA follows: TGTGCCAGCAGCTCAGCGGGGGTCCGGGGAGATACGCAGTATTTT. Translated: CASSSAGVRGDTQYF. The V gene is TRBV11-3, the J gene TRBJ2-3, with 8 bases fitting TRBD2. Trimming removed 4 bases from V and 5 bases from J; junction bases left unmatched: 8. This CDR3 region has 15 residues. In germline, CDR1 is SGHNT, CDR2 YENEEA.